Below, one T cell receptor beta chain is given with its context. The antigen remains unidentified. CDR3 length equals 12 residues. V lost 4 bases, J lost 7 bases, and 13 bases lay in between. The germline V gene encodes CDR1 DFQATT and CDR2 SNEGSKA (reference sequence). Alongside a J-beta primer mix, a sample-barcoded 5' primer served in a second PCR lasting about 6 to 12 cycles. TCRdb itself ran the 5' RACE reads through MiXCR, one entry per CDR3 protein. Among 1.5 million to 2 million distinct CDR3 sequences listed, roughly 52% were seen once. The data originate from a study of blood T cells in healthy people across ages. General study points: Diversity was estimated from one million T cells, and these estimates were considered underestimates. Across the age range, TCR beta diversity per million T cells fell in a roughly linear way.

The chain couples TRBV20-1 to TRBJ2-5; no firm D call. The sample comprised blood. The clonotype comes from a woman in her thirties or forties in good health. This CDR3 reads CSATLGSGTQYF. As DNA, the CDR3 is TGCAGTGCTACGCTGGGGTCTGGGACCCAGTACTTC.